This passage covers 25 T cell receptor beta chains from one sample sequenced in a study of cytomegalovirus exposure and HLA in healthy donors. In the PCR, 60 Vbeta and 13 Jbeta primers were used. Sequencing used immunoSEQ multiplex PCR; TCRdb keeps in-frame clones, though not all of them. Found here are over 150,000 clones, roughly 80% of them singletons; the top ten hold around 13%. Sequenced material: PBMCs. Receptor source: a woman aged 50 to 60 in good health and CMV-seropositive.

A few counts support this clone. This chain connects TRBV18 to TRBJ1-2; a possible D gene is TRBD1 (5 bases). The germline V gene encodes CDR1 KGHSH and CDR2 LQKENI. Trimming removed 3 bases from V and 8 bases from J, with 13 bases in between. The CDR3 sequence is 13 residues long. Written as DNA, the CDR3 is TGTGCCAGCTCACCGGGACTGGTGTGGGGCTACACCTTC. Protein sequence: CASSPGLVWGYTF.

The V gene is TRBV7-9, the J gene TRBJ2-5; D is ambiguous. The J call may be incorrect, as the DNA end agrees better with TRBJ2-7. This CDR3 comprises 11 residues. Germline CDR1 SEHNR, CDR2 FQNEAQ (reference sequence). The CDR3 loop reads CASSLYREQYF. The CDR3, as DNA: TGTGCCAGCAGCTTATATCGCGAGCAGTACTTC.

In this sample, this clone turned up once. The V call is TRBV18, the J call TRBJ2-2, with 9 bases that match TRBD1. This CDR3 has 17 residues. Germline CDR1 reads KGHSH; CDR2 reads LQKENI. Trimming took 3 bases from V and 0 from J; bases not matched to a gene: 5. CDR3 bases: TGTGCCAGCTCACCGCAGACAGGGGGACCGAACACCGGGGAGCTGTTTTTT. Translation gives CASSPQTGGPNTGELFF.

This clone came up a few times. The chain is built from TRBV9 and TRBJ2-1; 10 positions agree with TRBD2. This CDR3 spans 15 amino acids. The trim removed 2 bases at V and 7 bases at J, leaving 6 bases unmatched. Germline CDR1 and CDR2: SGDLS and YYNGEE. In DNA form, the CDR3 reads TGTGCCAGCAGCGTCAGCGGGGGGGCCAGTAATGAGCAGTTCTTC. Its translation is CASSVSGGASNEQFF. Using reference TRBV9 and TRBJ2-1 for the parts outside the CDR3, the full variable domain is DSGVTQTPKHLITATGQRVTLRCSPRSGDLSVYWYQQSLDQGLQFLIQYYNGEERAKGNILERFSAQQFPDLHSELNLSSLELGDSALYFCASSVSGGASNEQFFGPGTRLTVL.

This clone was detected only once. V usage is TRBV2 and J usage is TRBJ2-3; 7 bases are shared with TRBD1. V was pared by 7 bases and J by 2 bases, with 6 bases of the junction left unmatched. The germline V gene has CDR1 SNHLY and CDR2 FYNNEI. The CDR3 is 14 amino acids. The CDR3 bases are TGTGCCAGCACCATGGACAGGAACACAGATACGCAGTATTTT. As protein: CASTMDRNTDTQYF.

The chain carries TRBV5-1 and TRBJ2-3, with D possibly TRBD2 on 6 matching bases. V was shortened by 4 bases and J by 0 bases, with 15 bases between the two germline ends. This CDR3 is 16 amino acids long. Looked up from germline, CDR1 is SGHRS and CDR2 is YFSETQ. Here the CDR3 reads CASSPLGSGSTDTQYF. CDR3 nucleotides: TGCGCCAGCAGCCCCTTAGGTAGCGGTAGCACAGATACGCAGTATTTT. The full variable domain, completed using reference TRBV5-1 and TRBJ2-3, is KAGVTQTPRYLIKTRGQQVTLSCSPISGHRSVSWYQQTPGQGLQFLFEYFSETQRNKGNFPGRFSGRQFSNSRSEMNVSTLELGDSALYLCASSPLGSGSTDTQYFGPGTRLTVL.

The V call is TRBV7-2, the J call TRBJ2-7; D is perhaps TRBD2 (5 bases). Trimming removed 6 bases at V and 3 bases at J, with 18 bases between. Germline CDR1 is SGHTA and CDR2 is FQGNSA. The CDR3 contains 15 residues. DNA of the CDR3: TGTGCCAGCAGAAGGAGGACGGAACTAATCTACGAGCAGTACTTC. This encodes CASRRRTELIYEQYF. The full variable domain, rest sourced from reference TRBV7-2 and TRBJ2-7, is GAGVSQSPSNKVTEKGKDVELRCDPISGHTALYWYRQSLGQGLEFLIYFQGNSAPDKSGLPSDRFSAERTGGSVSTLTIQRTQQEDSAVYLCASRRRTELIYEQYFGPGTRLTVT.

The CDR3 region is CASSADRGDRSPLHF. In DNA form, the CDR3 reads TGTGCCAGCAGCGCGGACAGGGGAGATCGGTCACCCCTCCACTTT. This chain uses TRBV5-6 with TRBJ1-6, with 9 bases lining up with TRBD1. V lost 4 bases to trimming and J lost 10 bases; unmatched junction nucleotides: 9. The germline V gene has CDR1 SGHDT and CDR2 YYEEEE. The CDR3 sequence is 15 residues long.

The rearrangement uses TRBV19 and TRBJ2-1; 8 nucleotides line up with TRBD2. The V segment lost 3 bases and the J segment 9 bases; nucleotides outside the gene matches: 10. Germline V CDR1 and CDR2: LNHDA, SQIVND (reference sequence). The CDR3 is 15 residues long. The CDR3: CASSILSGRLSEQFF. The CDR3 DNA follows: TGTGCCAGTAGTATCCTAAGCGGGAGATTAAGTGAGCAGTTCTTC.

The chain has TRBV6-6 and TRBJ1-2, with a tentative D call TRBD1 (5 bases). V was cut by 2 bases and J by 0 bases, with 7 bases left in between. The CDR3 length is 14 residues. The germline CDR1 and CDR2 sequences are MNHNY and SVGAGI (reference sequence). CDR3 region: CASSYPGSNYGYTF. In DNA form, the CDR3 reads TGTGCCAGCAGTTACCCAGGGTCTAACTATGGCTACACCTTC.

As DNA, the CDR3 is TGTGCCAGCAGTGATCCGGTTAACACTGAAGCTTTCTTT. Translated: CASSDPVNTEAFF. This chain joins TRBV2 and TRBJ1-1; D not certain. With 3 bases removed from V and 2 bases from J, the gap between germline ends came to 7 bases. The CDR3 is 13 residues long. Per germline, CDR1 SNHLY and CDR2 FYNNEI.

The V and J genes are TRBV7-9 and TRBJ1-1, with D unresolved. Germline loops: CDR1 SEHNR, CDR2 FQNEAQ (reference sequence). The CDR3 consists of 15 residues. With 5 bases removed from V and 0 bases from J, the gap between germline ends came to 13 bases. The CDR3, as DNA: TGTGCCAGCAGCCCTAGACGGGGAGTGAACACTGAAGCTTTCTTT. Residues: CASSPRRGVNTEAFF.

The chain combines TRBV9 with TRBJ2-7; 9 nucleotides agree with TRBD1. The CDR3 covers 15 residues. Trimming removed 3 bases from V and 2 bases from J; junction bases left unmatched: 6. CDR1 SGDLS and CDR2 YYNGEE come from the germline V gene. CDR3 region: CASSAVGQGTYEQYF. In DNA, the CDR3 is TGTGCCAGCAGCGCCGTGGGACAGGGTACCTACGAGCAGTACTTC.

This clone was seen once. The CDR3 DNA follows: TGTGCCAGCAGCCTAGGGACAGGGGGGGGCACTGAAGCTTTCTTT. Its translation is CASSLGTGGGTEAFF. The chain carries TRBV9 and TRBJ1-1; 11 bases match TRBD1. J was trimmed by 4 bases and V by 4 bases; bases with no gene match: 6. This CDR3 comprises 15 residues. The germline gives CDR1 SGDLS, CDR2 YYNGEE.

The J gene is TRBJ2-7, the V gene TRBV27; D may be TRBD1 (5 bases). This CDR3 is built from 14 residues. The ends were cut back, 3 bases at V and 2 bases at J, with 11 bases in the middle. The V gene's germline CDR1 is MNHEY and CDR2 SMNVEV (reference sequence). Written as DNA, the CDR3 is TGTGCCAGCAGTTTCAGGGAATCAACCTACGAGCAGTACTTC. This encodes CASSFRESTYEQYF.

This clone has more than one count but fewer than ten. This chain uses TRBV19 with TRBJ2-7, with D possibly being TRBD1 (5 bases). Per the germline V gene, CDR1 is LNHDA and CDR2 is SQIVND (reference sequence). Trimming took off 5 bases at V and 3 bases at J, with 14 bases between the two ends. The CDR3 spans 14 residues. CDR3 loop: CASSLSSDSYEQYF. CDR3 nucleotides: TGTGCCAGTAGTTTGTCCTCAGACAGCTACGAGCAGTACTTC.

The chain uses TRBV19 and TRBJ2-1, with TRBD2 matching 7 bases. Germline loops: CDR1 LNHDA, CDR2 SQIVND (reference sequence). The CDR3 sequence is 17 residues long. V shed 3 bases and J 4 bases; nucleotides not matched to a gene: 12. The CDR3 DNA follows: TGTGCCAGTAGTATGCTTGGGATGGGCGGGGGTTACAATGAGCAGTTCTTC. Protein product: CASSMLGMGGGYNEQFF.

The rearrangement links TRBV19 to TRBJ2-5, with D maybe TRBD1 (6 bases). CDR3 length equals 16 residues. Germline lookup yields CDR1 LNHDA and CDR2 SQIVND (reference sequence). The V end lost 5 bases, the J end lost 6 bases, and 22 bases lay between the germline ends. CDR3 nucleotides: TGTGCCAGTAGTGCTACAGGGCTAGGGTCTTCACAGACCCAGTACTTC. Residues: CASSATGLGSSQTQYF.

The CDR3 loop reads CASSQRGGTDTQYF. CDR3 coding DNA: TGTGCCAGCAGTCAGCGGGGGGGCACAGATACGCAGTATTTT. This chain connects TRBV6-1 to TRBJ2-3; TRBD2 aligns across 9 bases. The CDR3 runs to 14 residues. The germline V gene has CDR1 MNHNS and CDR2 SASEGT. J lost 1 base, V lost 5 bases, and 1 base had no gene match.

The chain has TRBV11-1 and TRBJ1-1; no clear D gene. Trimming pared 1 base from V and 1 base from J, leaving 4 bases between. CDR1 SGHAT and CDR2 FQDESV come from the germline V gene (reference sequence). This CDR3 region has 13 residues. CDR3: CASSLGANTEAFF. The CDR3 nucleotides are TGTGCCAGCAGCTTAGGGGCGAACACTGAAGCTTTCTTT.

The chain is built from TRBV10-3 and TRBJ1-1; 8 bases align to TRBD1. V gave up 5 bases and J gave up 0 bases; unmatched junction bases: 2. The CDR3 consists of 14 residues. From germline, CDR1 is ENHRY and CDR2 SYGVKD. The CDR3 region is CAISPGQVNTEAFF. As DNA, the CDR3 is TGTGCCATCAGTCCGGGACAGGTGAACACTGAAGCTTTCTTT.

The chain uses TRBV7-2 and TRBJ2-7, with 8 positions matching TRBD1. CDR1 and CDR2 from the germline V gene are SGHTA and FQGNSA. Trimming cost V 4 bases and J 2 bases; bases outside gene matches: 7. This CDR3 has 15 amino acids. This CDR3 is CASSSAGTGPYEQYF. The CDR3 DNA reads as TGTGCCAGCAGCTCTGCCGGGACAGGACCCTACGAGCAGTACTTC. The complete variable domain, with remaining parts taken from reference TRBV7-2 and TRBJ2-7, reads GAGVSQSPSNKVTEKGKDVELRCDPISGHTALYWYRQSLGQGLEFLIYFQGNSAPDKSGLPSDRFSAERTGGSVSTLTIQRTQQEDSAVYLCASSSAGTGPYEQYFGPGTRLTVT.

The table lists this clone with a count of one. The V gene is TRBV11-2, the J gene TRBJ1-2, with D tentatively TRBD1 (5 bases). The germline CDR1 and CDR2 sequences are SGHAT and FQNNGV. Trimming left V 5 bases short and J 0 bases short, with 10 bases between. This CDR3 has 14 amino acids. In nucleotides, the CDR3 is TGTGCCAGCAGCCCTGGGACTACTAACTATGGCTACACCTTC. As protein: CASSPGTTNYGYTF.

This chain uses TRBV7-9 with TRBJ1-1; D call uncertain. This CDR3 is 14 amino acids long. The germline V gene has CDR1 SEHNR and CDR2 FQNEAQ (reference sequence). Trimming removed 2 bases from V and 0 bases from J, with 7 bases in between. The CDR3 DNA sequence: TGTGCCAGCAGCTTACTTCGCGTGAACACTGAAGCTTTCTTT. Amino acids: CASSLLRVNTEAFF.

This chain joins TRBV6-6 and TRBJ2-7, with 9 positions matching TRBD1. There are 15 residues in the CDR3. Trimming removed 6 bases from V and 1 base from J; junction bases left unmatched: 7. The germline CDR1 and CDR2 sequences are MNHNY and SVGAGI (reference sequence). The CDR3, as DNA: TGTGCCAGCAGACACGGACAGGGGAGGTCCTACGAGCAGTACTTC. It codes for CASRHGQGRSYEQYF.